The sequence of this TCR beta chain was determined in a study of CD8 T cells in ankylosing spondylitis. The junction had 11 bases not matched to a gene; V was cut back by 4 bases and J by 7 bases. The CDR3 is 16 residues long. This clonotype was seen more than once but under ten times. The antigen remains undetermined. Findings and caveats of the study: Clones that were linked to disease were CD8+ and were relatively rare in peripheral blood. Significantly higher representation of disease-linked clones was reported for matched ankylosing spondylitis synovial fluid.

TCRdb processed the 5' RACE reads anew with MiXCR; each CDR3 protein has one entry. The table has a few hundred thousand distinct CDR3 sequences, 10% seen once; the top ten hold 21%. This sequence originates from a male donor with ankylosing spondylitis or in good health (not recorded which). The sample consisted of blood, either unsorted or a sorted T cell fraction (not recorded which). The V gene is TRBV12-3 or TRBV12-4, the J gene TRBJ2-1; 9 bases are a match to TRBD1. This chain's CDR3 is CASSSLDRGFGNEQFF. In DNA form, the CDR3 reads TGTGCCAGCAGTTCCCTAGACAGGGGGTTTGGGAATGAGCAGTTCTTC.